The clone carrying this TCR beta chain was detected only once. Antigen: not known. This sample is part of a study of cytomegalovirus exposure and HLA in healthy donors. Study-wide findings and caveats: Subsequent analysis revealed that first-cohort TCR clusters tended to co-occur in the 120 or so validation repertoires.

Profiling relied on immunoSEQ multiplex PCR, and the TCRdb table lists in-frame clones only, not all of them. The sample lists 150,000 to 200,000 clones; 85% were seen once. V dropped 6 bases and J dropped 7 bases, with 12 bases sitting between them. This CDR3 region has 13 residues. Germline CDR1 reads MNHEY; CDR2 reads SVGAGI. The sequencing sample was made of PBMCs. This sequence was found in a man aged 18-30 years in good health and CMV-seropositive. V and J are TRBV6-5 and TRBJ2-2; D gene uncertain. The CDR3 DNA reads as TGTGCCAGCAGCCGCTTGGGCAGCGGGGAGCTGTTTTTT. Protein product: CASSRLGSGELFF.